The 17 T cell receptor beta chains given below trace back to one sample, sequenced in a study of T cell clonotyping in hematopoietic cell transplantation (dated by TCRdb to about 2021). The library was made by the immunoSEQ multiplex PCR assay. Sourced from immuneACCESS, this table was stored by TCRdb with only in-frame sequences that have V and J called. A share of the clones is absent; for the studies checked, an unresolved V gene accounts for under half, and the remainder has no known explanation. This sample lists about 41,000 clones; roughly 80% were detected once. The ten biggest clones cover approximately 5.7% of the sample. Read against the paper, the sample's time point label means: recipient sample about 28 days before transplant, after cytoreduction. The sequenced sample was peripheral blood mononuclear cells, obtained before stem cell transplant. These receptors were obtained from a man between 60 and 75 years old with myelodysplastic syndrome. Some clones in this sample may be carry-over from other donors' samples.

The gene calls are TRBV7-2 and TRBJ1-5; the match to TRBD1 covers 7 bases. Germline values: CDR1 SGHTA, CDR2 FQGNSA. This CDR3 region has 15 residues. J gave up 6 bases and V 5 bases, and 10 bases lay outside the gene matches. The DNA of the CDR3 is TGTGCCAGCAGCCCTTGGACAGGAAAAGGTCAGCCCCAGCATTTT. Protein sequence: CASSPWTGKGQPQHF.

This clone was counted between two and nine times. The genes are TRBV6-5 and TRBJ2-7; possibly TRBD1 for D (6 bases). Germline-derived CDR1 and CDR2 are MNHEY and SVGAGI. Trimming cost V 2 bases and J 3 bases, with 8 bases left between them. The CDR3 is 13 amino acids. The CDR3 here is CASSYPDSYEQYF. CDR3 DNA sequence: TGTGCCAGCAGTTACCCGGACAGCTACGAGCAGTACTTC.

V gene TRBV6-5 combines with J gene TRBJ2-2; D unresolved. V was shortened by 5 bases and J by 1 base, with 8 bases between the two germline ends. Per germline, CDR1 MNHEY and CDR2 SVGAGI. The CDR3 is 14 amino acids. The CDR3 DNA follows: TGTGCCAGCAGTGACCGACAGAACACCGGGGAGCTGTTTTTT. As protein: CASSDRQNTGELFF.

This sequence joins TRBV11-3 and TRBJ1-6, with D unresolved. Trimming stripped 5 bases from V and 9 bases from J, with 14 bases between. The CDR3 runs to 14 residues. CDR1 and CDR2 (germline): SGHNT, YENEEA. In nucleotides, the CDR3 is TGTGCCAGCAGCCAAAGTGGGGAGGGTTCACCCCTCCACTTT. Its translation: CASSQSGEGSPLHF.

The CDR3 DNA reads TGCGCCAGCAGCCCCGGCCGGGACAGGGTTGAGACCCAGTACTTC. Translated, it gives CASSPGRDRVETQYF. The rearrangement joins TRBV5-1 to TRBJ2-5, with TRBD1 identical over 9 bases. The CDR3 has 15 amino acids. In germline, CDR1 is SGHRS, CDR2 YFSETQ. J gave up 5 bases and V 4 bases, and 9 bases lay outside the gene matches.

The V and J genes are TRBV29-1 and TRBJ1-3, with no clear D. Deletions cut 4 bases from V and 4 bases from J, with 8 bases between. The CDR3 consists of 12 residues. CDR1 SQVTM and CDR2 ANQGSEA come from the germline V gene. In DNA, the CDR3 is TGCAGCGTTGTTCTGGGGGGAAACACCATATATTTT. As protein: CSVVLGGNTIYF.

The chain uses TRBV10-3 and TRBJ1-3; possibly TRBD1 for D (5 bases). This CDR3 is 15 amino acids long. Germline loops: CDR1 ENHRY, CDR2 SYGVKD. Trimming stripped 0 bases from V and 1 base from J, with 7 bases between. The CDR3 DNA reads as TGTGCCATCAGTGAGTCGGGGGGATCTGGAAACACCATATATTTT. Its translation is CAISESGGSGNTIYF.

The chain links TRBV11-2 to TRBJ1-6, with D perhaps TRBD1 (5 bases). The V gene's germline CDR1 is SGHAT and CDR2 FQNNGV. This CDR3 is built from 16 residues. Between the trimmed V and J ends, which lost 5 bases and 7 bases, there was a span of 18 bases. The DNA for the CDR3 is TGTGCCAGCAGCCCAGTGGTAGGGGTAATGAATTCACCCCTCCACTTT. This translates into CASSPVVGVMNSPLHF.

The genes are TRBV7-9 and TRBJ2-1, with a weak D call TRBD1 (6 bases). V shed 3 bases and J shed 4 bases, with 10 bases lying between them. The CDR3 sequence is 14 residues long. The germline CDR1 and CDR2 sequences are SEHNR and FQNEAQ (reference sequence). CDR3 protein: CASSFPDRYNEQFF. The DNA of the CDR3 is TGTGCCAGCAGCTTTCCGGACAGATACAATGAGCAGTTCTTC.

This chain uses TRBV19 with TRBJ2-5; D remains unclear. The CDR3 has 13 residues. V was clipped by 0 bases and J by 1 base, with 3 bases between them. Germline V gene lookup returns CDR1 LNHDA and CDR2 SQIVND (reference sequence). In nucleotides, the CDR3 is TGTGCCAGTAGTATAGACCTCCAAGAGACCCAGTACTTC. Translated: CASSIDLQETQYF.

This clone appeared a few times. This rearrangement joins TRBV7-2 to TRBJ1-2, with TRBD1 as a possible D gene (6 bases). Germline V lookup: CDR1 SGHTA, CDR2 FQGNSA. This CDR3 is built from 16 residues. V was trimmed by 4 bases and J by 1 base, leaving 16 bases between them. CDR3 region: CASSSTGQNYNYGYTF. As DNA, the CDR3 is TGTGCCAGCAGCTCAACCGGACAGAACTATAACTATGGCTACACCTTC.

V is TRBV6-5 and J is TRBJ2-1; possibly TRBD1 for D (6 bases). V lost 6 bases, J lost 7 bases, and 16 bases lay in between. This CDR3 is built from 14 residues. The germline CDR1 and CDR2 sequences are MNHEY and SVGAGI. The DNA of the CDR3 is TGTGCCAGCAGATTCCGGACAGAACGAAATGAGCAGTTCTTC. Amino acid sequence: CASRFRTERNEQFF.

V usage is TRBV6-6 and J usage is TRBJ1-5; maybe TRBD1 (6 bases). This CDR3 is 13 amino acids long. V lost 7 bases and J lost 4, with 11 bases in between. Per the germline V gene, CDR1 is MNHNY and CDR2 is SVGAGI (reference sequence). CDR3 sequence (DNA): TGTGCCAGCACCTTTAGGGGGAATCAGCCCCAGCATTTT. This encodes CASTFRGNQPQHF.

In its sample, this clone was seen once. This chain uses TRBV6-5 with TRBJ2-4, with D uncertain. The length of the CDR3 is 15 residues. From germline, CDR1 is MNHEY and CDR2 SVGAGI. The V end lost 8 bases, the J end lost 0 bases, and 14 bases lay between the germline ends. For the CDR3, the DNA is TGTGCCAGCCAGCGTCCCACACTAGCCAAAAACATTCAGTACTTC. Protein product: CASQRPTLAKNIQYF.

This chain joins TRBV7-2 and TRBJ2-1; D is unresolved. V lost 1 base and J 7 bases, leaving 14 bases between the germline ends. CDR1 is SGHTA, CDR2 FQGNSA, per germline. The CDR3 runs to 15 residues. The CDR3 reads CASSLEGAAPNEQFF. CDR3 sequence (DNA): TGTGCCAGCAGCTTAGAGGGCGCCGCCCCTAATGAGCAGTTCTTC.

CDR3 in amino acids: CASSYSRRTDTQYF. The CDR3 nucleotides are TGTGCCAGCAGTTACTCGAGGCGCACAGATACGCAGTATTTT. The V and J genes are TRBV6-5 and TRBJ2-3; D ambiguous. The ends were cut back, 0 bases at V and 1 base at J, with 5 bases in the middle. Looked up from germline, CDR1 is MNHEY and CDR2 is SVGAGI. The CDR3 sequence is 14 residues long.

The rearrangement uses TRBV7-9 and TRBJ2-2; D is uncertain. Trimming removed 1 base at V and 1 base at J, with 7 bases between. The CDR3 length is 15 residues. CDR1 and CDR2 (germline): SEHNR, FQNEAQ (reference sequence). As DNA, the CDR3 is TGTGCCAGCAGCTTAGGGGTGCTGAACACCGGGGAGCTGTTTTTT. Amino acid sequence: CASSLGVLNTGELFF.